One sample yielded the 30 T cell receptor beta chains listed below, sequenced in a study of blood T cell repertoires in COVID-19. Clones were read by immunoSEQ multiplex PCR, and TCRdb kept only the in-frame ones, dropping some. The profile shows roughly 250,000 clones, 75% to 90% of them singletons. The sample consisted of peripheral blood. The receptors were sampled from a woman in her thirties or forties with acute or convalescent COVID-19.

The rearrangement joins TRBV18 to TRBJ1-2, with D possibly matching TRBD1 (6 bases). The V end was cut by 3 bases, the J end by 5 bases, with 19 bases between. The CDR3 runs 16 residues. Germline assignment: CDR1 KGHSH and CDR2 LQKENI. The CDR3 is CASSPTEGVWSYGYTF. As DNA, the CDR3 is TGTGCCAGCTCACCCACTGAGGGGGTCTGGAGTTATGGCTACACCTTC.

The chain employs TRBV19 and TRBJ2-3; 11 bases align to TRBD1. V lost 5 bases and J lost 3; bases outside the gene matches: 4. CDR1 and CDR2 (germline): LNHDA, SQIVND (reference sequence). This CDR3 comprises 15 residues. The CDR3 region is CASSWTGGATDTQYF. CDR3 DNA: TGTGCCAGTAGTTGGACAGGGGGCGCGACAGATACGCAGTATTTT.

The genes are TRBV7-9 and TRBJ2-5, with D maybe TRBD2 (6 bases). The CDR3 covers 16 residues. CDR1 is SEHNR and CDR2 is FQNEAQ in the germline V gene (reference sequence). V dropped 3 bases and J dropped 4 bases, with 18 bases sitting between them. CDR3 residues: CASSLTYDGGIETQYF. CDR3 coding DNA: TGTGCCAGCAGCTTGACGTACGACGGGGGAATAGAGACCCAGTACTTC.

The genes are TRBV19 and TRBJ1-1; 9 bases are a match to TRBD1. V trimming: 6 bases; J trimming: 1 base; junction bases outside the gene matches: 9. The CDR3 is made up of 16 amino acids. Germline CDR1 LNHDA, CDR2 SQIVND (reference sequence). The CDR3 DNA sequence: TGTGCCAGTAGATCTCCCCCGGGACAGGGGAACACTGAAGCTTTCTTT. Protein product: CASRSPPGQGNTEAFF.

In its sample, this clone was seen a few times. J is TRBJ1-2 and V is TRBV12-3 or TRBV12-4; possible D gene TRBD1, 5 bases. This CDR3 contains 11 residues. Trimming stripped 10 bases from V and 5 bases from J, with 11 bases between. The CDR3 loop is CATLRDYGYTF. Written as DNA, the CDR3 is TGTGCCACCCTCAGGGATTATGGCTACACCTTC.

This rearrangement joins TRBV3-1 (or the pseudogene TRBV3-2) to TRBJ2-2; 8 nucleotides align to TRBD2. Trimming took 1 base from V and 6 from J; bases not matched to a gene: 13. CDR1 and CDR2 from the germline V gene are LGHDT and YNNKEL (reference sequence). The CDR3 runs 18 residues. The DNA of the CDR3 is TGTGCCAGCAGCCAAGGGTGGCTAGCGGGTTTCGAGGCCGGGGAGCTGTTTTTT. Its translation is CASSQGWLAGFEAGELFF.

The chain recombines TRBV7-9 with TRBJ1-2; tentative D call: TRBD1 (6 bases). The CDR3 sequence is 15 residues long. Trimming shortened V by 4 bases and J by 1 base, and 13 bases separated the two germline ends. The germline V gene has CDR1 SEHNR and CDR2 FQNEAQ (reference sequence). The CDR3 here is CASSWNRQDNYGYTF. The CDR3 nucleotides are TGTGCCAGCAGCTGGAATAGACAGGATAACTATGGCTACACCTTC.

The V call is TRBV18, the J call TRBJ2-3, with D uncertain. Trimming cost V 0 bases and J 4 bases, with 5 bases left between them. Germline lookup yields CDR1 KGHSH and CDR2 LQKENI. The CDR3 covers 13 residues. The CDR3 nucleotides read TGTGCCAGCTCACCACCCCAATCAGATACGCAGTATTTT. Its translation: CASSPPQSDTQYF. The full variable domain, with the rest looked up from reference TRBV18 and TRBJ2-3, is NAGVMQNPRHLVRRRGQEARLRCSPMKGHSHVYWYRQLPEEGLKFMVYLQKENIIDESGMPKERFSAEFPKEGPSILRIQQVVRGDSAAYFCASSPPQSDTQYFGPGTRLTVL.

The chain has TRBV3-1 (or the pseudogene TRBV3-2) and TRBJ2-3; no definite D call. V lost 3 bases and J 4 bases, leaving 17 bases between the germline ends. Germline V CDR1 and CDR2: LGHDT, YNNKEL (reference sequence). This CDR3 is built from 16 residues. The CDR3 DNA reads as TGTGCCAGCAGCCACACCTCGGGTCCGGGTTCAGATACGCAGTATTTT. The encoded protein is CASSHTSGPGSDTQYF.

The V gene is TRBV30, the J gene TRBJ2-2; D unclear. CDR3 size: 12 residues. CDR1 is GTSNPN and CDR2 is SVGIG in the germline V gene (reference sequence). The V end lost 7 bases, the J end lost 5 bases, and 11 bases lay between the germline ends. CDR3 sequence (DNA): TGTGCCTACCCCCCGAGAACCGGGGAGCTGTTTTTT. Translating gives CAYPPRTGELFF.

V usage is TRBV6-5 and J usage is TRBJ1-5; TRBD1 is a possible D gene (6 bases). The V end was cut by 6 bases, the J end by 1 base, with 10 bases between. The germline gives CDR1 MNHEY, CDR2 SVGAGI. There are 14 residues in the CDR3. This CDR3 reads CASSTGLSNQPQHF. In DNA, the CDR3 is TGTGCCAGCAGCACAGGGTTGAGCAATCAGCCCCAGCATTTT.

This rearrangement joins TRBV14 to TRBJ1-1, with D possibly matching TRBD1 (6 bases). This CDR3 comprises 16 residues. Trimming took 4 bases from V and 5 from J, leaving 20 bases between them. Germline V gives CDR1 SGHDN, CDR2 FVKESK. CDR3 sequence reads: CASSPWGGAGLTEAFF. CDR3 DNA sequence: TGTGCCAGCAGCCCCTGGGGGGGGGCAGGGTTGACTGAAGCTTTCTTT.

This chain joins TRBV21-1 and TRBJ2-7; the D segment call TRBD1 is taken from the table without a DNA check. TRBV21-1 is shown as a pseudogene. The CDR3 covers 15 residues. The CDR3, as DNA: TGTGCCAGCAGCCTACGGACAGGGAGGACCTACGAGCAGTACGTC. It yields the protein CASSLRTGRTYEQYV.

The chain recombines TRBV2 with TRBJ1-3, with 7 bases identical to TRBD1. CDR1 is SNHLY, CDR2 FYNNEI, per germline. V shed 6 bases and J 2 bases; nucleotides not matched to a gene: 4. The CDR3 runs to 14 residues. The CDR3 bases are TGTGCCAGCAGGGTAGACAGGGCTGGAAACACCATATATTTT. Encoded protein: CASRVDRAGNTIYF.

The chain links TRBV7-8 to TRBJ1-1; 8 bases align to TRBD1. With 5 bases clipped from V and 5 bases from J, the junction kept 7 bases outside the gene matches. Per the germline V gene, CDR1 is SGHVS and CDR2 is FQNEAQ. The CDR3 has 14 amino acids. The CDR3 is CASSRRTGWTEAFF. CDR3 sequence (DNA): TGTGCCAGCAGCCGTAGGACAGGGTGGACTGAAGCTTTCTTT.

The CDR3 loop reads CASTLGGRHTEAFF. In DNA, the CDR3 is TGTGCCAGCACCCTGGGGGGGAGGCACACTGAAGCTTTCTTT. The chain carries TRBV5-6 and TRBJ1-1; weak D call: TRBD1 (5 bases). CDR3 length: 14 residues. The V end lost 6 bases, the J end lost 3 bases, and 15 bases lay between the germline ends. In germline, CDR1 is SGHDT, CDR2 YYEEEE.

This clone showed up just once. The chain carries TRBV6-5 and TRBJ2-3, with 8 bases aligning to TRBD2. V dropped 4 bases and J dropped 0; count of bases not matched to a gene: 6. From germline, CDR1 is MNHEY and CDR2 SVGAGI. The CDR3 consists of 16 residues. This chain's CDR3 is CASSSLGLESTDTQYF. CDR3 sequence (DNA): TGTGCCAGCAGTTCCCTGGGACTAGAGAGCACAGATACGCAGTATTTT.

The rearrangement joins TRBV27 to TRBJ1-2; 9 bases are shared with TRBD1. The V gene end was trimmed by 2 bases and the J gene end by 7 bases; junction bases not matched to a gene: 14. Germline loops: CDR1 MNHEY, CDR2 SMNVEV (reference sequence). CDR3 length: 17 residues. The CDR3 coding sequence is TGTGCCAGCAGTTTAAGTTTCGGCGGACAGGGGATTTTTGGCTACACCTTC. Amino acid sequence: CASSLSFGGQGIFGYTF.

The J gene is TRBJ2-2, the V gene TRBV5-1, with D possibly TRBD1 on 6 matching bases. This CDR3 region has 17 residues. V lost 1 base to trimming and J lost 6 bases, with 19 bases between them. Germline CDR1 SGHRS, CDR2 YFSETQ. This CDR3 reads CASSLSTGQFVSGELFF. The CDR3 nucleotides read TGCGCCAGCAGCTTGTCCACGGGACAATTTGTCTCCGGGGAGCTGTTTTTT.

The J gene is TRBJ2-7, the V gene TRBV5-1; 8 bases are shared with TRBD2. This CDR3 contains 16 residues. Losses at the gene ends were 3 bases for V and 10 bases for J; bases not matched to a gene: 18. Germline CDR1 is SGHRS and CDR2 is YFSETQ. CDR3 loop: CASSSGTRVSGGGQYV. The CDR3 DNA follows: TGCGCCAGCAGCTCCGGGACTAGAGTAAGTGGAGGCGGTCAGTACGTC.

The chain couples TRBV19 to TRBJ2-2; 10 bases map to TRBD2. Trimming took 7 bases from V and 5 from J; bases not matched to a gene: 4. The germline gives CDR1 LNHDA, CDR2 SQIVND (reference sequence). The CDR3 covers 14 residues. The CDR3 protein is CASTHSGGTGELFF. The CDR3 DNA reads as TGTGCCAGTACCCATAGCGGGGGGACCGGGGAGCTGTTTTTT.

This clone was recorded a few times. CDR3 residues: CASRLSGGVSYEQYV. The CDR3 DNA is TGTGCCAGCAGGCTGAGCGGGGGGGTAAGCTACGAGCAGTACGTC. The rearrangement links TRBV2 to TRBJ2-7; 10 bases map to TRBD2. This CDR3 has 15 residues. Germline V lookup: CDR1 SNHLY, CDR2 FYNNEI. Unmatched junction bases numbered 8, after V lost 6 bases and J lost 3 bases.

V is TRBV30 and J is TRBJ1-4; TRBD1 matches 10 bases. Germline trimming cut 3 bases from V and 6 bases from J; bases unmatched to any gene: 4. Germline V lookup: CDR1 GTSNPN, CDR2 SVGIG (reference sequence). There are 14 residues in the CDR3. The CDR3 here is CAWRAGTGDEKLFF. In DNA, the CDR3 is TGTGCCTGGAGAGCCGGGACAGGGGATGAAAAACTGTTTTTT.

The rearrangement uses TRBV27 and TRBJ1-2; 8 bases map to TRBD1. The CDR3 sequence is 13 residues long. The germline CDR1 and CDR2 sequences are MNHEY and SMNVEV (reference sequence). The trim removed 6 bases at V and 2 bases at J, leaving 2 bases unmatched. The CDR3 nucleotides read TGTGCCAGCAGCAGGGACAGGAACTATGGCTACACCTTC. The encoded protein is CASSRDRNYGYTF.

This clone was counted a single time. The rearrangement uses TRBV9 and TRBJ2-2; 7 bases line up with TRBD1. The CDR3 runs to 15 residues. The germline V gene encodes CDR1 SGDLS and CDR2 YYNGEE. V trimming: 2 bases; J trimming: 1 base; junction bases outside the gene matches: 2. The CDR3 sequence is CASSVRQGNTGELFF. Here the CDR3 DNA reads TGTGCCAGCAGCGTGAGACAGGGGAACACCGGGGAGCTGTTTTTT.

The chain couples TRBV6-5 to TRBJ1-1; D may be TRBD1 (5 bases). Germline V gene lookup returns CDR1 MNHEY and CDR2 SVGAGI. This CDR3 has 15 amino acids. Trimming removed 6 bases from V and 5 bases from J, with 19 bases in between. As DNA, the CDR3 is TGTGCCAGCAGGGATAGACCGAGCGGGGGGACTGAAGCTTTCTTT. Amino acid sequence: CASRDRPSGGTEAFF.

The chain carries TRBV18 and TRBJ1-5; no firm D call. V was clipped by 3 bases and J by 5 bases, with 14 bases between them. CDR3 length: 15 residues. Germline V gives CDR1 KGHSH, CDR2 LQKENI. CDR3 sequence reads: CASSPLRGFDQPQHF. For the CDR3, the DNA is TGTGCCAGCTCACCCCTTAGAGGCTTTGATCAGCCCCAGCATTTT.

V gene TRBV10-3 combines with J gene TRBJ1-2; 9 bases line up with TRBD1. The germline V gene has CDR1 ENHRY and CDR2 SYGVKD. J gave up 1 base and V 2 bases, and 20 bases lay outside the gene matches. The CDR3 contains 21 residues. The CDR3 DNA sequence: TGTGCCATCAGTGAGCTAATTTCCCTCCGGGACAGGGTAGTAGTTAACTATGGCTACACCTTC. As protein: CAISELISLRDRVVVNYGYTF.

The chain is built from TRBV28 and TRBJ2-1; 7 bases map to TRBD2. Losses at the gene ends were 3 bases for V and 8 bases for J; bases not matched to a gene: 7. The CDR3 is made up of 14 amino acids. CDR1 is MDHEN and CDR2 is SYDVKM in the germline V gene. Here the CDR3 DNA reads TGTGCCAGCAGTTTCACGGGGGGTCTGCATGAGCAGTTCTTC. Translated, it gives CASSFTGGLHEQFF.

The rearrangement joins TRBV18 to TRBJ2-2; TRBD2 might be the D (5 bases). The germline gives CDR1 KGHSH, CDR2 LQKENI. Trimming took 3 bases from V and 1 from J, leaving 9 bases between them. The CDR3 has 15 amino acids. CDR3 DNA: TGTGCCAGCTCACCGATGGAGGTGAACACCGGGGAGCTGTTTTTT. Translated, it gives CASSPMEVNTGELFF.